This T cell receptor (beta chain) was sequenced during a study of shared clonotypes between healthy human individuals. Study-wide background: Used for every donor were three CD4 naive, three CD4 memory, two CD8 naive and one CD8 memory plate.

The authors distributed each subset's genomic DNA evenly over several immunoSEQ plates. Repertoires were generated with immunoSEQ multiplex PCR, while TCRdb's copy carries only in-frame clones and drops some. Of 2.5 million or so clones in the sample, approximately 90% are singletons; the top ten hold roughly 0.13%. Study results and caveats: Sharing of clonotypes among donors was expected to vary with sequencing depth.

Of note for this clone: Its antigen is unknown.

The specimen was naive CD4+ T cells sorted from blood. Subset in this sample: CD45RA+ positively selected. The receptor was derived from a man aged 18 to 35 in good health.

For the CDR3, the DNA is TGTGCCAGCAGCGAGGGCAGGTTGGGGGTCGCTGAAGCTTTCTTT. Translation gives CASSEGRLGVAEAFF. The rearrangement links TRBV6-1 to TRBJ1-1; D may be TRBD1 (5 bases). Trimming cost V 6 bases and J 6 bases, with 20 bases left between them. Germline lookup yields CDR1 MNHNS and CDR2 SASEGT. The CDR3 length is 15 residues.